This T cell receptor (beta chain) was captured by sequencing in a study of Ad26.COV2.S vaccination and SARS-CoV-2 variants. For the study at large: Participant was drawn from the COV1001 Ad26.COV2.S trial arm.

Libraries were prepared by immunoSEQ multiplex PCR; TCRdb keeps only in-frame clonotypes and omits some of them. The sample has under 550,000 clones; roughly 90% are singletons. A note on this clone: No antigen is known for it.

General study points: Total responses of T cells may have been underestimated by the analyses of TCR breadth and depth.

Treatment here: some 20 received Ad26.COV2.S at low or high dose, single or two shots; 5 received placebo; per-sample allocation not given. Specimens were obtained on day 63 following the first vaccine or placebo injection. Germline V gene sequence: CDR1 SGHAT, CDR2 FQNNGV. The V and J ends lost 3 bases and 7 bases respectively, with 13 bases between them. The CDR3 is 15 residues long. The sequencing used peripheral blood, collected in a trial of Ad26.COV2.S vaccine versus placebo. The origin of this receptor is a person between 18 and 65 years old who received the Ad26.COV2.S COVID-19 vaccine or a placebo. The rearrangement uses TRBV11-2 and TRBJ1-6; D gene ambiguous. CDR3 loop: CASSFWKGINSPLHF. As DNA, the CDR3 is TGTGCCAGCAGCTTCTGGAAGGGAATAAATTCACCCCTCCACTTT.